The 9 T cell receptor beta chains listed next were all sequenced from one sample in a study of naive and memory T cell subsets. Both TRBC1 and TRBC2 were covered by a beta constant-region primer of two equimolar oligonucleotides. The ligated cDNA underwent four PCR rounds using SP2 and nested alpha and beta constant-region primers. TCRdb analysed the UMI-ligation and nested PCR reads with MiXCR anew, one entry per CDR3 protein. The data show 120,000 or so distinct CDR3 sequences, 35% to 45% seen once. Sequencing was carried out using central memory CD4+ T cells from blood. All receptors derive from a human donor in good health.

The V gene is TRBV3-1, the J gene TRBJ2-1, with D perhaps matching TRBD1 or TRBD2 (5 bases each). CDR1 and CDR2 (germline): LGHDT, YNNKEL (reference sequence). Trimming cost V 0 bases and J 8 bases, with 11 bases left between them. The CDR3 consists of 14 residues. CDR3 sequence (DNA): TGTGCCAGCAGCCAAGAGTCGGGACGGGATGAGCAGTTCTTC. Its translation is CASSQESGRDEQFF.

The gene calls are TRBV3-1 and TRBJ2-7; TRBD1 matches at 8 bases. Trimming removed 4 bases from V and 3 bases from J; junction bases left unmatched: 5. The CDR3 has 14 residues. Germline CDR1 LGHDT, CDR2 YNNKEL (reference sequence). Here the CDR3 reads CASSPRQGYYEQYF. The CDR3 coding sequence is TGTGCCAGCAGCCCCAGACAGGGGTACTACGAGCAGTACTTC.

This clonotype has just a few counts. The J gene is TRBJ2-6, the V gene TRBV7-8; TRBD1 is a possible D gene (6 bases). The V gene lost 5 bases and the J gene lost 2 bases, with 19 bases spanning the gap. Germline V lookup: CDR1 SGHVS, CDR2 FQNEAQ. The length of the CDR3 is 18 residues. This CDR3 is CASSPGVRDTTGANVLTF. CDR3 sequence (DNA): TGTGCCAGCAGCCCAGGGGTCAGGGACACAACTGGGGCCAACGTCCTGACTTTC.

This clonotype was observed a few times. For the CDR3, the DNA is TGCAGTGCTCCATTGGGGGGGGGCAATCAGCCCCAGCATTTT. It codes for CSAPLGGGNQPQHF. V is TRBV20-1 and J is TRBJ1-5; possibly TRBD1 for D (5 bases). This CDR3 comprises 14 residues. CDR1 and CDR2 from the germline V gene are DFQATT and SNEGSKA (reference sequence). V lost 5 bases to trimming and J lost 2 bases, with 13 bases between them.

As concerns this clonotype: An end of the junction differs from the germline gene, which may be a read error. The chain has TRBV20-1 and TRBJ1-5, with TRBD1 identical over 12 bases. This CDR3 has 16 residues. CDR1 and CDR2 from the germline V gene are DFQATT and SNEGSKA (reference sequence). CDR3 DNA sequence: TGCAGTGCTAGGATACCGGGACAGGGGGCCAATCAGTCCCAGCATTTT. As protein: CSARIPGQGANQSQHF.

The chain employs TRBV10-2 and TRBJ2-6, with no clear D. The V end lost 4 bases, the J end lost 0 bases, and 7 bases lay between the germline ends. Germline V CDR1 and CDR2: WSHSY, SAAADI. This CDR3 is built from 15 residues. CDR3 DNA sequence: TGCGCCAGCAGTGGTACGGACTCTGGGGCCAACGTCCTGACTTTC. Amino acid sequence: CASSGTDSGANVLTF.

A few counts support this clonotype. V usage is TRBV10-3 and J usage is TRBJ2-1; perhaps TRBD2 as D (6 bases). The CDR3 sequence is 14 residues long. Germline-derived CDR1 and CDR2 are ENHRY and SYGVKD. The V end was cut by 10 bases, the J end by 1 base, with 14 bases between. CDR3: CATLGGLSYNEQFF. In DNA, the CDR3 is TGTGCCACCCTAGGAGGACTATCCTACAATGAGCAGTTCTTC.

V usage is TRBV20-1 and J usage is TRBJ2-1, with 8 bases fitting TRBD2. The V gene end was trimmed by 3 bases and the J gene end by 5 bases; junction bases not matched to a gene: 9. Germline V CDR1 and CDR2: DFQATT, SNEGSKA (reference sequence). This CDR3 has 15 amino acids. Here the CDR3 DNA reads TGCAGTGCTAGTTCGGGAACGGGACTAGACAATGAGCAGTTCTTC. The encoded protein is CSASSGTGLDNEQFF.

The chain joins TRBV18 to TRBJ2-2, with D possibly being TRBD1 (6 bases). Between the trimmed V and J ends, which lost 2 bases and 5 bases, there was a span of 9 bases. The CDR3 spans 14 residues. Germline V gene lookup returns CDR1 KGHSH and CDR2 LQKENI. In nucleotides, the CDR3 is TGTGCCAGCTCACCAACAGGGAGTACCGGGGAGCTGTTTTTT. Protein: CASSPTGSTGELFF.